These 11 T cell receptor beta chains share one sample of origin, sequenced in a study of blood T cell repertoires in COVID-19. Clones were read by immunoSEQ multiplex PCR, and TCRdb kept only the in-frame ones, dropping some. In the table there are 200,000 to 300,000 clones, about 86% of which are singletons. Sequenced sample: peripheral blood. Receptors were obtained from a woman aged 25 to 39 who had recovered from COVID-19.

The CDR3 DNA follows: TGTGCCAGCAGCCTAGGGACAGGGGGCTCCTACAATGAGCAGTTCTTC. Protein product: CASSLGTGGSYNEQFF. The rearrangement joins TRBV2 to TRBJ2-1, with 11 bases identical to TRBD1. Germline CDR1 is SNHLY and CDR2 is FYNNEI. J lost 0 bases, V lost 6 bases, and 4 bases had no gene match. The CDR3 runs to 16 residues.

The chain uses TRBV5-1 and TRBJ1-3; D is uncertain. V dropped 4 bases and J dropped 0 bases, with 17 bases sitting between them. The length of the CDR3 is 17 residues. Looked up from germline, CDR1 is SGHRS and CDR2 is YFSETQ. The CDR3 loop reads CASSPHESGGSGNTIYF. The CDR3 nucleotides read TGCGCCAGCAGCCCCCATGAAAGCGGAGGCTCTGGAAACACCATATATTTT.

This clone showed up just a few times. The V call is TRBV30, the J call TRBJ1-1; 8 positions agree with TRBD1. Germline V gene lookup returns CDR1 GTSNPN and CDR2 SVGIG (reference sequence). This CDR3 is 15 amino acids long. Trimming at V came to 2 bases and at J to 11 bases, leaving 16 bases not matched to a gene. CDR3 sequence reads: CAWSHLHGTGPQAFF. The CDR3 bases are TGTGCCTGGAGTCACCTACATGGGACAGGACCCCAGGCTTTCTTT.

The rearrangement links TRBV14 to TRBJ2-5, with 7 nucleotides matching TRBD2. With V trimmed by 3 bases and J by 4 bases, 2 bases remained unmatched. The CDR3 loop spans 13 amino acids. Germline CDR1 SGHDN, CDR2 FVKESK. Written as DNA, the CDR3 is TGTGCCAGCAGCCATGGGGGGGGAGAGACCCAGTACTTC. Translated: CASSHGGGETQYF.

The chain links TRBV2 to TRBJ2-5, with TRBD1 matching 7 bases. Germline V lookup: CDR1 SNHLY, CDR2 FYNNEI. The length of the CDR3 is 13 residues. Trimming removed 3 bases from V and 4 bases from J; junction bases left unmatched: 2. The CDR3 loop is CASSDAGGETQYF. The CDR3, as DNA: TGTGCCAGCAGTGATGCAGGGGGAGAGACCCAGTACTTC. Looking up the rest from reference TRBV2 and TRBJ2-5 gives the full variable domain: EPEVTQTPSHQVTQMGQEVILRCVPISNHLYFYWYRQILGQKVEFLVSFYNNEISEKSEIFDDQFSVERPDGSNFTLKIRSTKLEDSAMYFCASSDAGGETQYFGPGTRLLVL.

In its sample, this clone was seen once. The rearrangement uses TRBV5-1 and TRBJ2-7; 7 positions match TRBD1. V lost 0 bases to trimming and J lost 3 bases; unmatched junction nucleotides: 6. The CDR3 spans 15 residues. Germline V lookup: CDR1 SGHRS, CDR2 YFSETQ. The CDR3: CASSLGWGQFYEQYF. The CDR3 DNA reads TGCGCCAGCAGCTTGGGGTGGGGACAGTTCTACGAGCAGTACTTC.

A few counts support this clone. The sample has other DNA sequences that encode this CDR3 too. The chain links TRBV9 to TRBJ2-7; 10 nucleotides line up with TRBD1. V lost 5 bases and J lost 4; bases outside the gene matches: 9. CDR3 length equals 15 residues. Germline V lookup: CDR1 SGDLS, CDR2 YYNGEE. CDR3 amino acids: CASSRQGQGSYEQYF. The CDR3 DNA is TGTGCCAGCAGTAGACAGGGACAGGGGTCTTACGAGCAGTACTTC.

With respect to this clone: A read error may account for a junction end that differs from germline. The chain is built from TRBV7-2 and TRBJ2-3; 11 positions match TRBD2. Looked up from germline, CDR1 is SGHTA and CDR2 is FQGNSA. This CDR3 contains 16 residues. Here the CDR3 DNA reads TGTGCCAGCAGCGTAGCGGGGGGGCTCGTCGCAGATACGCAGTATTTT. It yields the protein CASSVAGGLVADTQYF.

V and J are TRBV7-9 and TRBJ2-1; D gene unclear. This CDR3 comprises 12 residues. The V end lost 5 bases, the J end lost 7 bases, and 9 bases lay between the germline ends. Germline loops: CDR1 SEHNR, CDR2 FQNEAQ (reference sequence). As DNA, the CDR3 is TGTGCCAGCAGCCCTGAGAGAAATGAGCAGTTCTTC. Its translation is CASSPERNEQFF. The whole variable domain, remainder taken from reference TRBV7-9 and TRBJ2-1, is DTGVSQNPRHKITKRGQNVTFRCDPISEHNRLYWYRQTLGQGPEFLTYFQNEAQLEKSRLLSDRFSAERPKGSFSTLEIQRTEQGDSAMYLCASSPERNEQFFGPGTRLTVL.

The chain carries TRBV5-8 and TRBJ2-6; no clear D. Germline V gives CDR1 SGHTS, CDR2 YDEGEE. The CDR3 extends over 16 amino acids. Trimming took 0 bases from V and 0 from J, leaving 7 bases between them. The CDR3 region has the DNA TGTGCCAGCAGCTTGGTAGTTCTCTCTGGGGCCAACGTCCTGACTTTC. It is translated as CASSLVVLSGANVLTF.

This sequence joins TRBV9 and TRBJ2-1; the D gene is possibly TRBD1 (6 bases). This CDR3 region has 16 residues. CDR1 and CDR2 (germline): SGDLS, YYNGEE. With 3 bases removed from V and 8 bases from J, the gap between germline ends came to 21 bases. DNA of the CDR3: TGTGCCAGCAGCGCGAGGGGGTCTCCCATGGGGGATGAGCAGTTCTTC. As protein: CASSARGSPMGDEQFF.